The T cell receptor beta chain described here comes from a study of control samples from healthy donors and cancer patients. Germline lookup yields CDR1 KGHSH and CDR2 LQKENI. The CDR3 loop spans 13 amino acids. V was shortened by 3 bases and J by 6 bases, with 12 bases between the two germline ends. Generated by immunoSEQ multiplex PCR, the TCRdb table keeps only in-frame clones and is missing some. Here the sample spans around 140,000 clones, 85% to 90% being singletons. The source material was PBMCs. The chain links TRBV18 to TRBJ2-7; tentative D call: TRBD2 (5 bases). The sequence derives from a man aged 45-65 years with head and neck cancer. CDR3 sequence (DNA): TGTGCCAGCTCACCCCCCGGCCGGGGCGAGCAGTACTTC. It encodes CASSPPGRGEQYF.